The 6 T cell receptor beta chains below were found in one sample sequenced in a study of blood T cell repertoires in COVID-19. The assay was immunoSEQ multiplex PCR, and TCRdb's table has in-frame clones only and misses some. Of 200,000 to 250,000 clones in the sample, about 90% are singletons; the top ten hold 0.75% to 1%. Sequences were obtained from peripheral blood. Receptor source: a man aged 60-69 years with COVID-19, enrolled during active disease.

The chain has TRBV30 and TRBJ1-5, with 9 bases fitting TRBD1. After removal of 2 bases from V and 3 bases from J, the junction contained 11 bases not matched to a gene. Germline V CDR1 and CDR2: GTSNPN, SVGIG (reference sequence). This CDR3 is built from 17 residues. Here the CDR3 reads CAWSRVLGTGSNQPQHF. CDR3 bases: TGTGCCTGGAGTAGGGTTTTGGGGACAGGGTCCAATCAGCCCCAGCATTTT.

The rearrangement links TRBV5-1 to TRBJ2-5; 12 bases agree with TRBD2. Looked up from germline, CDR1 is SGHRS and CDR2 is YFSETQ. The CDR3 has 18 residues. With 3 bases clipped from V and 3 bases from J, the junction kept 12 bases outside the gene matches. The CDR3 reads CASSSLLASGRVKETQYF. CDR3 coding DNA: TGCGCCAGCAGCTCCCTCTTGGCTAGCGGGAGGGTTAAAGAGACCCAGTACTTC.

The rearrangement uses TRBV3-1 (or the pseudogene TRBV3-2) and TRBJ1-2; D is ambiguous. V was pared by 1 base and J by 4 bases, with 7 bases between. Germline lookup yields CDR1 LGHDT and CDR2 YNNKEL (reference sequence). The CDR3 extends over 13 amino acids. CDR3 DNA sequence: TGTGCCAGCAGCCAAGGACTATTCTATGGCTACACCTTC. Amino acids: CASSQGLFYGYTF.

V is TRBV11-2 and J is TRBJ1-3; tentative D call: TRBD1 (6 bases). Trimming took 6 bases from V and 4 from J, leaving 19 bases between them. CDR1 SGHAT and CDR2 FQNNGV come from the germline V gene. CDR3 length: 16 amino acids. For the CDR3, the DNA is TGTGCCAGCAGTCACTCCGGGGGGGCGCTGGGAAACACCATATATTTT. Its protein product is CASSHSGGALGNTIYF.

This clone was found once. The rearrangement links TRBV7-9 to TRBJ2-2; D not certain. Germline CDR1 is SEHNR and CDR2 is FQNEAQ (reference sequence). The germline V and J ends were trimmed by 3 bases and 6 bases, with 5 bases remaining between them. The CDR3 totals 12 residues. CDR3 protein: CASSFSSGELFF. The CDR3 bases are TGTGCCAGCAGCTTTTCGTCCGGGGAGCTGTTTTTT.

The chain is built from TRBV4-1 and TRBJ2-2, with 8 nucleotides matching TRBD1. The CDR3 runs to 17 residues. From germline, CDR1 is MGHRA and CDR2 YSYEKL. V lost 4 bases and J lost 1; bases outside the gene matches: 8. CDR3 nucleotide sequence: TGCGCCAGCAGCCTACTAATAACAGGGGGGAACACCGGGGAGCTGTTTTTT. Its translation: CASSLLITGGNTGELFF.